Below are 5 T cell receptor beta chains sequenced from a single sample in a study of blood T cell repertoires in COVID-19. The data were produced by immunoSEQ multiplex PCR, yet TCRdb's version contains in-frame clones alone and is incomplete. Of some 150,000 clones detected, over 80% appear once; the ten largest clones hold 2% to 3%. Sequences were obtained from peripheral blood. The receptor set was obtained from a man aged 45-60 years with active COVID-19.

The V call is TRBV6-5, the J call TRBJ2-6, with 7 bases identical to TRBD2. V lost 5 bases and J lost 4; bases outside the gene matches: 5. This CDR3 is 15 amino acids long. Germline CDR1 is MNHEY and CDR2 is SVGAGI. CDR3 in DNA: TGTGCCAGCAGTCCCGGGGGGATAGGGGCCAACGTCCTGACTTTC. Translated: CASSPGGIGANVLTF.

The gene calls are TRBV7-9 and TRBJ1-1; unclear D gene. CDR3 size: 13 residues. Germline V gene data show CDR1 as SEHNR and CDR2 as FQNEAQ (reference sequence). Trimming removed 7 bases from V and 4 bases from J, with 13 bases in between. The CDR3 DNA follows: TGTGCCAGCACCCGGGGAGAAGGCACTGAAGCTTTCTTT. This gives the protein CASTRGEGTEAFF.

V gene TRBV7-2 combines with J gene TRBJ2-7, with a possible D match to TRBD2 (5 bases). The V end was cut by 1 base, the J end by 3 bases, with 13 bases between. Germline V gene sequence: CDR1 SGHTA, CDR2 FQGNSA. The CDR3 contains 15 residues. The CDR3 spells CASSLEHGRDYEQYF. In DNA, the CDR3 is TGTGCCAGCAGCTTAGAGCACGGACGGGACTACGAGCAGTACTTC.

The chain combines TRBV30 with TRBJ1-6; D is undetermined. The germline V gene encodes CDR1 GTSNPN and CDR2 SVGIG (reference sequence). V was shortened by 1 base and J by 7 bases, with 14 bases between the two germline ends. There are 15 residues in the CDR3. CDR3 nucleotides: TGTGCCTGGAGTGCGCTCCGAGGGTCCAATTCACCCCTCCACTTT. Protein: CAWSALRGSNSPLHF.

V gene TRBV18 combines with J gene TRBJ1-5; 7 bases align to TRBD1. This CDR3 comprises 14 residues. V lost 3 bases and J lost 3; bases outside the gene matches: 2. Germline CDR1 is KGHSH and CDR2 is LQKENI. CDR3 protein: CASSPGQANQPQHF. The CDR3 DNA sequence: TGTGCCAGCTCACCCGGACAGGCCAATCAGCCCCAGCATTTT.